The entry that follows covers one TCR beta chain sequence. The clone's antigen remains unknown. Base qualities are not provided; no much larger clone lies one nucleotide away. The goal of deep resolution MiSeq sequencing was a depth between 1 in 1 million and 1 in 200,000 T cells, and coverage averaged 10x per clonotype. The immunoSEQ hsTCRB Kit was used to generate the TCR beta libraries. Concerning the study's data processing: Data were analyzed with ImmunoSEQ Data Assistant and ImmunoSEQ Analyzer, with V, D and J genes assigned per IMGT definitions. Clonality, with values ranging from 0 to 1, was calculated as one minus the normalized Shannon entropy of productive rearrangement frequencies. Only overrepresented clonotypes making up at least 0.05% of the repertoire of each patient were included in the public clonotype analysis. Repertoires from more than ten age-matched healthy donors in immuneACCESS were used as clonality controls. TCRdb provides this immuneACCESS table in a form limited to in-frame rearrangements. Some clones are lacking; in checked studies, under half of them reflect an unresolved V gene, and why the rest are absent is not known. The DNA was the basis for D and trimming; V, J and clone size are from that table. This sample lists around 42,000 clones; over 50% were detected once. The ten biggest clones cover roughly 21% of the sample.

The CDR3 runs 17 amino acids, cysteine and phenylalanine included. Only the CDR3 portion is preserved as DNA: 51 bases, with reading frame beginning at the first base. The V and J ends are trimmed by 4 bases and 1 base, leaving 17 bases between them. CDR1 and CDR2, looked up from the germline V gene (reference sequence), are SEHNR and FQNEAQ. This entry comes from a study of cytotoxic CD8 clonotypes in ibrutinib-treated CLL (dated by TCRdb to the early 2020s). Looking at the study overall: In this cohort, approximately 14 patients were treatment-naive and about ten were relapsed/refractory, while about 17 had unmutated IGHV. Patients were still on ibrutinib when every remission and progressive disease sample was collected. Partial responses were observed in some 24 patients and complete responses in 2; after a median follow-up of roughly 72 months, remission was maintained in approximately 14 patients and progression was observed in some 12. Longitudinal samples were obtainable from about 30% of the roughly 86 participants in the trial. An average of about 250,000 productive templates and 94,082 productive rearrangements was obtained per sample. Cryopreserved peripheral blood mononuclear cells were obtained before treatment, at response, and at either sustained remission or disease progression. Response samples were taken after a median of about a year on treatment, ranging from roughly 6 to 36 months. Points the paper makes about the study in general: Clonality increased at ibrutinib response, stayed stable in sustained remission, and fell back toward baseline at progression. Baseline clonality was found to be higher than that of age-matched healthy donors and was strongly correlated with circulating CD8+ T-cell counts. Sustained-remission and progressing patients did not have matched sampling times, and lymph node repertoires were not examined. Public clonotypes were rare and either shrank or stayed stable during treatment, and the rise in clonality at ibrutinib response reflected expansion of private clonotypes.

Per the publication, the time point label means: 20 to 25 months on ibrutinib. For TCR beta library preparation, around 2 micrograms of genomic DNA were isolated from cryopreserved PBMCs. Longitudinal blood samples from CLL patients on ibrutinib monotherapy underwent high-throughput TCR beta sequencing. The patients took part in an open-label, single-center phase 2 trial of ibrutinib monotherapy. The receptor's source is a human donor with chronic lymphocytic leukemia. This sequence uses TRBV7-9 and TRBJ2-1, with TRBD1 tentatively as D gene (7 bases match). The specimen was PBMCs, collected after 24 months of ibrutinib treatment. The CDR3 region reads CASSYPAGGISYNEQFF. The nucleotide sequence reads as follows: TGTGCCAGCAGCTACCCCGCAGGGGGGATTTCCTACAATGAGCAGTTCTTC.